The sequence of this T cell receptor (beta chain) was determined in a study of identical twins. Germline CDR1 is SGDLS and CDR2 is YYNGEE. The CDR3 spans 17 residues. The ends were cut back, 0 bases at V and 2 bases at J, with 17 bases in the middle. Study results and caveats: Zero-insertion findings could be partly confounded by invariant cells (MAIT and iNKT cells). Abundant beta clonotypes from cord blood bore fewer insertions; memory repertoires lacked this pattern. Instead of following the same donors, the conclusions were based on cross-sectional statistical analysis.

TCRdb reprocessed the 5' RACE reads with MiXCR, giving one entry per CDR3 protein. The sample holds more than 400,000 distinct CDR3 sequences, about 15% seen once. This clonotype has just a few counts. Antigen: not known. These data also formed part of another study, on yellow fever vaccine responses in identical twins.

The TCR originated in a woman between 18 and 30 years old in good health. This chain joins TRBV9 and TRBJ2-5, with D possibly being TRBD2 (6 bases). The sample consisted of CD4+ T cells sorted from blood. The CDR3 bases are TGTGCCAGCAGCGTAGCTTCTTCACCCGGAGGGCAAGAGACCCAGTACTTC. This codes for CASSVASSPGGQETQYF. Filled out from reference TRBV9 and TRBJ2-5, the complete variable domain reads DSGVTQTPKHLITATGQRVTLRCSPRSGDLSVYWYQQSLDQGLQFLIQYYNGEERAKGNILERFSAQQFPDLHSELNLSSLELGDSALYFCASSVASSPGGQETQYFGPGTRLLVL.